This T cell receptor (beta chain) derives from a study of blood T cell repertoires in COVID-19. The sample holds many counts of this clone. Trimming cost V 0 bases and J 0 bases; bases outside gene matches: 5. Germline loops: CDR1 LNHDA, CDR2 SQIVND (reference sequence). The CDR3 is 16 residues long. Authors' processing steps: Reference gene primer amplification yielded estimated nucleated cell counts. Sequencing used immunoSEQ multiplex PCR; TCRdb keeps in-frame clones, though not all of them. V and J calls and clone size come straight from that table; D and trimming were deduced from the DNA. The profile covers approximately 140,000 clones, with about four fifths appearing a single time and 1.4% taken by the ten largest.

The sample taken for sequencing was peripheral blood. The V and J genes are TRBV19 and TRBJ2-7; TRBD1 matches 7 bases. This TCR was recovered from a man in his sixties with acute or convalescent COVID-19. Here the CDR3 reads CASSIEYRGFSYEQYF. The CDR3 bases are TGTGCCAGTAGTATAGAATACAGGGGCTTCTCCTACGAGCAGTACTTC. Combining the CDR3 with reference TRBV19 and TRBJ2-7 gives the whole variable domain DGGITQSPKYLFRKEGQNVTLSCEQNLNHDAMYWYRQDPGQGLRLIYYSQIVNDFQKGDIAEGYSVSREKKESFPLTVTSAQKNPTAFYLCASSIEYRGFSYEQYFGPGTRLTVT.